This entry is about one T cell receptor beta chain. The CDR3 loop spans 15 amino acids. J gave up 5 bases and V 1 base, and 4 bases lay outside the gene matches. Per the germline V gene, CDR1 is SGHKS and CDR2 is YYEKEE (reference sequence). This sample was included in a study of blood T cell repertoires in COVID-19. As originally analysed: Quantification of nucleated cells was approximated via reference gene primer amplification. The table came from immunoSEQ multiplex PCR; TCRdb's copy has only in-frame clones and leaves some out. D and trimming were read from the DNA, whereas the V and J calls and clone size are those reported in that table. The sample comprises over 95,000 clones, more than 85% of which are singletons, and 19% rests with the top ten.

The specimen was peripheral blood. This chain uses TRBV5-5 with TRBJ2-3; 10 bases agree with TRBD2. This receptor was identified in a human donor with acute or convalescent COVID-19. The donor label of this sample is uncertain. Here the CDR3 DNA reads TGTGCCAGCAGCTTGTCTTCTAGCGGGGGAGATACGCAGTATTTT. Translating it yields CASSLSSSGGDTQYF.